Sequencing of this TCR beta chain was carried out in a study of PD-1 blockade in classical Hodgkin lymphoma. Findings of the study overall: The study found complete responders had baseline diversity similar to newly diagnosed patients. Exclusion was applied to patients who started nivolumab under 1 year after ASCT. What caused the repertoire differences, perhaps disease activity or prior therapy, remains undefined.

As concerns this clone: Antigen specificity is unknown.

V dropped 1 base and J dropped 4 bases, with 5 bases sitting between them. CDR3 size: 13 residues. CDR1 is SGHAT and CDR2 is FQNNGV in the germline V gene. Every patient experienced relapse after autologous stem cell transplantation, and brentuximab vedotin exposure varied. Magnetic negative selection, applied to thawed PBMCs, was used to isolate the CD8+ T cells. Sequencing used immunoSEQ multiplex PCR; TCRdb keeps in-frame clones, though not all of them. The sample carries more than 10,000 clones, 84% recorded once. The V call is TRBV11-2, the J call TRBJ2-1; D remains unclear. The starting material was CD8+ T cells from blood, obtained at baseline. This TCR was sampled from a human donor with classical Hodgkin lymphoma. CDR3: CASSLGEYNEQFF. The CDR3, as DNA: TGTGCCAGCAGCTTAGGCGAATACAATGAGCAGTTCTTC.